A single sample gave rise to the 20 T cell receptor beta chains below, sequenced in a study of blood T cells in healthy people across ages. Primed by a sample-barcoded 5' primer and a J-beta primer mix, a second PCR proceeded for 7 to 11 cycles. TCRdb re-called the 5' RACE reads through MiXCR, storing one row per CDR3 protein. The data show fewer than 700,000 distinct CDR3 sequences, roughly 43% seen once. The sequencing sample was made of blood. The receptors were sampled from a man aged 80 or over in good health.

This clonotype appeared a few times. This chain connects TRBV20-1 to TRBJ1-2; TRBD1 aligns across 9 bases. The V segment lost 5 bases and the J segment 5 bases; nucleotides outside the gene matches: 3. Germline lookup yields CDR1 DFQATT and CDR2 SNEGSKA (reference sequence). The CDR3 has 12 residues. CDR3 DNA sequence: TGCAGTGCTGCCGGGACAGGGTATGGCTACACCTTC. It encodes CSAAGTGYGYTF.

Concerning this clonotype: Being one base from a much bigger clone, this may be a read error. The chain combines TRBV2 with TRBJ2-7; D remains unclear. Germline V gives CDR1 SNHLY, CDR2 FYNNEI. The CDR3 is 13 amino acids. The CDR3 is CARSVGSLYEQYF. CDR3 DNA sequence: TGTGCCCGCAGTGTAGGGTCCCTCTACGAGCAGTACTTC.

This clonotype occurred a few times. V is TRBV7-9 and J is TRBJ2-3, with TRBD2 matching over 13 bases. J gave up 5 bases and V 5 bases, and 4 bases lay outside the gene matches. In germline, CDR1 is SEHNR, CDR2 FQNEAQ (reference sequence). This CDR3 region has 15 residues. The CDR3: CASSRTSGGLDTQYF. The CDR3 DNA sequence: TGTGCCAGCAGCCGGACTAGCGGGGGTCTAGATACGCAGTATTTT.

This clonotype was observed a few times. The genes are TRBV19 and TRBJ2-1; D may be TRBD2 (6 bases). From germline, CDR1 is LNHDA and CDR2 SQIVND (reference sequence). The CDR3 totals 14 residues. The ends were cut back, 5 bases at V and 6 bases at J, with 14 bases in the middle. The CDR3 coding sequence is TGTGCCAGTAGTGACGGGACTTTACTCAATGAGCAGTTCTTC. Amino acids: CASSDGTLLNEQFF.

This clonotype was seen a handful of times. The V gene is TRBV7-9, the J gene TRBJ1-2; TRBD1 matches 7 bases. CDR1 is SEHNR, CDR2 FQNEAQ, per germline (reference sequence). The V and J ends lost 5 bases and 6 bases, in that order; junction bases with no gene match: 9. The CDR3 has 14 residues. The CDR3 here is CASSLTGARDGYTF. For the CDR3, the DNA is TGTGCCAGCAGCCTTACAGGGGCGAGGGATGGCTACACCTTC.

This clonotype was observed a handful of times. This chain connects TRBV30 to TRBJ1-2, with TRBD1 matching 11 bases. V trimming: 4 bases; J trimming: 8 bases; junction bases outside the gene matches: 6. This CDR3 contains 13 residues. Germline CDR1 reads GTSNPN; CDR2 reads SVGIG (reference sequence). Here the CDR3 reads CAWNPGQGDGYTF. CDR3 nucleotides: TGTGCCTGGAACCCGGGACAGGGGGACGGCTACACCTTC.

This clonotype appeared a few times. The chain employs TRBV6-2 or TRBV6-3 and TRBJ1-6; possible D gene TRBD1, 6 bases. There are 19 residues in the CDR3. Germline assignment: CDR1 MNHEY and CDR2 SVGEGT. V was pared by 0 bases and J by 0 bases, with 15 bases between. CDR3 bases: TGTGCCAGCAGTTACTCGAGAGGACAGTCTAGCTCCTATAATTCACCCCTCCACTTT. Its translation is CASSYSRGQSSSYNSPLHF.

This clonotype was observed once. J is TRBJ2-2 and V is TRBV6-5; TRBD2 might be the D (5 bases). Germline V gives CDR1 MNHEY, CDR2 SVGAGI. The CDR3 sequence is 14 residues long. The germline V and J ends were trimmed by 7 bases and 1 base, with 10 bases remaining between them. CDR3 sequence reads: CASKGGLNTGELFF. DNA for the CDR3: TGTGCCAGCAAGGGCGGGCTGAACACCGGGGAGCTGTTTTTT.

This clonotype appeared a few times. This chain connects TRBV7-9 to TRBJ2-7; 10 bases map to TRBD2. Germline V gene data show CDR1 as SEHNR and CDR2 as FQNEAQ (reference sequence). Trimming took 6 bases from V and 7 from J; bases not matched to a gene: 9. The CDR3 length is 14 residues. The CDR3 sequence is CASRVLAGSGEQYF. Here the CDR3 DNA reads TGTGCCAGCAGGGTACTAGCGGGATCAGGGGAGCAGTACTTC.

CDR3 bases: TGTGCCAGCAGTTACTCGCCGGAATCCACAGATACGCAGTATTTT. It translates to CASSYSPESTDTQYF. This chain connects TRBV6-2 or TRBV6-3 to TRBJ2-3; D unclear. V lost 0 bases and J 2 bases, leaving 9 bases between the germline ends. Germline V gene sequence: CDR1 MNHEY, CDR2 SVGEGT. The CDR3 covers 15 residues.

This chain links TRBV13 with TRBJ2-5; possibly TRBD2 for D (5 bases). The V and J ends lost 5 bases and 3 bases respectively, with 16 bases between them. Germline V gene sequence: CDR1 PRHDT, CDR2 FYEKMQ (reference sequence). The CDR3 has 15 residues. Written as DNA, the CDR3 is TGTGCCAGCAGCCCCGAGGACCGGAGGAAAGAGACCCAGTACTTC. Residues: CASSPEDRRKETQYF. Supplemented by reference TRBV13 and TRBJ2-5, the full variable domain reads AAGVIQSPRHLIKEKRETATLKCYPIPRHDTVYWYQQGPGQDPQFLISFYEKMQSDKGSIPDRFSAQQFSDYHSELNMSSLELGDSALYFCASSPEDRRKETQYFGPGTRLLVL.

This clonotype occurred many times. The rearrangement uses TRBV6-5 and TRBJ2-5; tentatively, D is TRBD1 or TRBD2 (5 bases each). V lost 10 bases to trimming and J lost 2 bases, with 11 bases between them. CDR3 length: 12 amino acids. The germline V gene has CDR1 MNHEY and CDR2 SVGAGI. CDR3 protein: CATSEGQETQYF. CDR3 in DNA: TGTGCCACCTCTGAGGGGCAAGAGACCCAGTACTTC.

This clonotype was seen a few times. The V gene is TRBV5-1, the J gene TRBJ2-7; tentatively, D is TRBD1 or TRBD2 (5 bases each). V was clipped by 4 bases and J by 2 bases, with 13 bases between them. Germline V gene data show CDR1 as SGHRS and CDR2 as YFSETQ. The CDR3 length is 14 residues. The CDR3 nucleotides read TGCGCCAGCAGCACCTCGCAGGGAGCCTACGAGCAGTACTTC. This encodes CASSTSQGAYEQYF.

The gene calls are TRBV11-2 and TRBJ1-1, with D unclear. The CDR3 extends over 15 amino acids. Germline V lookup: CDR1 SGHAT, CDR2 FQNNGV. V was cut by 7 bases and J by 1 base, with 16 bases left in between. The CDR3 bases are TGTGCCAGCATCCCCGCAGAGGGAGCGAACACTGAAGCTTTCTTT. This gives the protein CASIPAEGANTEAFF. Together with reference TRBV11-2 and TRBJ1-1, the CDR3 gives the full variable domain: EAGVAQSPRYKIIEKRQSVAFWCNPISGHATLYWYQQILGQGPKLLIQFQNNGVVDDSQLPKDRFSAERLKGVDSTLKIQPAKLEDSAVYLCASIPAEGANTEAFFGQGTRLTVV.

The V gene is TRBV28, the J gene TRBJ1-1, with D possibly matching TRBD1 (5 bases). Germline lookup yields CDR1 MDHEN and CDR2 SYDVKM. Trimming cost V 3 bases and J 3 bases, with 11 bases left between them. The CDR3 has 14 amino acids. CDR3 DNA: TGTGCCAGCAGTTTCGGGGGTGACCACACTGAAGCTTTCTTT. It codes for CASSFGGDHTEAFF.

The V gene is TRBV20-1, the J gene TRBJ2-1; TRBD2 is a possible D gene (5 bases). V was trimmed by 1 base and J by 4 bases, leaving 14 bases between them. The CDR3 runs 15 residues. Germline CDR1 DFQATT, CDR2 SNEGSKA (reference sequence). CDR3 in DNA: TGCAGTGCTAGAGGGGCGCGGGCAGAGTACAATGAGCAGTTCTTC. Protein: CSARGARAEYNEQFF.

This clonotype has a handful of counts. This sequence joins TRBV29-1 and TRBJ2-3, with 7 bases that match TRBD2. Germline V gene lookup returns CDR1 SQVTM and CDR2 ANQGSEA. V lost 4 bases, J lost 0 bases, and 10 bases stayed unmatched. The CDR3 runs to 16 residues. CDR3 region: CSVVSGREPSTDTQYF. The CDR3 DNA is TGCAGCGTTGTTTCGGGGCGGGAGCCTAGCACAGATACGCAGTATTTT.

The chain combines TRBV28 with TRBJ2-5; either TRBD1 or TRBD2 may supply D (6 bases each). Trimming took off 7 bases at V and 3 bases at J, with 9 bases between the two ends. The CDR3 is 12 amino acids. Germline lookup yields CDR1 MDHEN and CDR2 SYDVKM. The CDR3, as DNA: TGTGCCAGCAAAAGGGGGGAAGAGACCCAGTACTTC. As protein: CASKRGEETQYF.

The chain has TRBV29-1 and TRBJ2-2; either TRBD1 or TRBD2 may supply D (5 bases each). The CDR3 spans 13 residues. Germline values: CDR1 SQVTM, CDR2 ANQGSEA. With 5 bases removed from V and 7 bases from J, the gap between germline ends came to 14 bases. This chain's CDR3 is CSVIEGRGGELFF. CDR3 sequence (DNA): TGCAGCGTTATTGAGGGGCGCGGCGGGGAGCTGTTTTTT.

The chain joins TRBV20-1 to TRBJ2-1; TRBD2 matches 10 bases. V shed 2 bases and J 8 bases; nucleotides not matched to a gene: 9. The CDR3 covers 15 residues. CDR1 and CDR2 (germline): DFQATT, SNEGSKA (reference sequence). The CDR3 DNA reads TGCAGTGCTAGACCACTAGCGGGATTGGGCGATGAGCAGTTCTTC. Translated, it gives CSARPLAGLGDEQFF.